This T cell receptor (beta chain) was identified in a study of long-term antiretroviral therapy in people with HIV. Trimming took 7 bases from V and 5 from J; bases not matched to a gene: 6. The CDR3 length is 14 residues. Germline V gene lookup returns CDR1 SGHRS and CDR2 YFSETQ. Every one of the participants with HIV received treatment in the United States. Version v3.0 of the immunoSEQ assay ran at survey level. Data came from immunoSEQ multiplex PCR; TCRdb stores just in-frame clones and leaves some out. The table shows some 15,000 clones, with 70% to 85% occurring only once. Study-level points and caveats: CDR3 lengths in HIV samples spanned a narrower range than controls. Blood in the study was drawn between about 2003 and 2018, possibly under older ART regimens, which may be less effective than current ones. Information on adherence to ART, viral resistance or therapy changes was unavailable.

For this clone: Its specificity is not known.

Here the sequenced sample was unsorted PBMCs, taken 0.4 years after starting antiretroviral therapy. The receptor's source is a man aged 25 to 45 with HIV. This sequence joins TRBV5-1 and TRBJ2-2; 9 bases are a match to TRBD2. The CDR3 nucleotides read TGCGCCAGCTCAGTAGCGGGGGATACCGGGGAGCTGTTTTTT. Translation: CASSVAGDTGELFF.